A selection of T cell receptor beta chains follows, all from one sample in a study of regulatory T cells in long-lasting Graves disease. TCRdb called the multiplex PCR reads again in MiXCR, with one record for every CDR3 protein. The sample holds roughly 360,000 distinct CDR3 sequences; approximately 10% are singletons and the top ten take approximately 17%. These sequences were also reported in another study, on T cells in Graves' hyperthyroidism and ophthalmopathy.

This specimen consisted of peripheral blood mononuclear cells (PBMCs), obtained at new diagnosis, from a patient treated with antithyroid drugs. The receptors were sampled from a woman aged 18-30 years with Graves disease. CDR3s include the opening cysteine and the closing phenylalanine or tryptophan. The D gene is left open where the match is weak. Clone size, where shown, is once, few, many, or a class for clones that have expanded.

d_call: TRBD1
clone_size: many
v_call: TRBV20-1
j_call: TRBJ1-1
cdr3_aa: CSARDPGKQGRNTEAFF
cdr3_nt: TGCAGTGCTAGAGATCCCGGGAAACAGGGGCGCAACACTGAAGCTTTCTTT

d_call: TRBD2
clone_size: NA
v_call: TRBV28
j_call: TRBJ2-2
cdr3_aa: CASRKSGRNTGELFF
cdr3_nt: TGTGCCAGCAGAAAAAGCGGGAGGAACACCGGGGAGCTGTTTTTT

d_call: NA
clone_size: few
v_call: TRBV20-1
j_call: TRBJ2-1
cdr3_aa: CSARDFRMVFEQFF
cdr3_nt: TGCAGTGCTAGAGATTTTCGGATGGTTTTTGAGCAGTTCTTC

d_call: NA
clone_size: many
v_call: TRBV7-9
j_call: TRBJ1-2
cdr3_aa: CASSLGLNIYGYTF
cdr3_nt: TGTGCCAGCAGCTTGGGTCTCAATATCTATGGCTACACCTTC

d_call: TRBD2
clone_size: many
v_call: TRBV20-1
j_call: TRBJ2-3
cdr3_aa: CSATGVSGYTDTQYF
cdr3_nt: TGCAGTGCTACGGGGGTTAGCGGGTACACAGATACGCAGTATTTT

d_call: NA
clone_size: many
v_call: TRBV6-5
j_call: TRBJ1-4
cdr3_aa: CASSYQAGREKLFF
cdr3_nt: TGTGCCAGCAGTTACCAGGCAGGGCGTGAAAAACTGTTTTTT

d_call: NA
clone_size: many
v_call: TRBV19
j_call: TRBJ1-1
cdr3_aa: CASSRPVKDTEAFF
cdr3_nt: TGTGCCAGTAGTCGTCCGGTCAAGGACACTGAAGCTTTCTTT

d_call: NA
clone_size: NA
v_call: TRBV20-1
j_call: TRBJ1-3
cdr3_aa: CSAPFGNTGNTIYF
cdr3_nt: TGCAGTGCTCCTTTCGGGAATACTGGAAACACCATATATTTT

d_call: NA
clone_size: few
v_call: TRBV7-9
j_call: TRBJ2-7
cdr3_aa: CASSLLGGVSYEQYF
cdr3_nt: TGTGCCAGCAGTCTACTGGGCGGGGTGTCCTACGAGCAGTACTTC

d_call: TRBD1
clone_size: many
v_call: TRBV28
j_call: TRBJ2-2
cdr3_aa: CASSPTGGRTGELFF
cdr3_nt: TGTGCCAGCAGTCCGACAGGGGGTCGCACCGGGGAGCTGTTTTTT

d_call: TRBD1
clone_size: many
v_call: TRBV7-8
j_call: TRBJ2-5
cdr3_aa: CASNRGETQYF
cdr3_nt: TGTGCCAGCAACAGGGGCGAGACCCAGTACTTC

d_call: NA
clone_size: many
v_call: TRBV12-3/TRBV12-4
j_call: TRBJ2-3
cdr3_aa: CASKIYRLVSDTQYF
cdr3_nt: TGTGCCAGCAAAATCTACAGGCTAGTTTCAGATACGCAGTATTTT

d_call: TRBD1
clone_size: NA
v_call: TRBV9
j_call: TRBJ1-4
cdr3_aa: CASARGPSNEKLFF
cdr3_nt: TGTGCCAGCGCCAGGGGGCCTTCTAATGAAAAACTGTTTTTT

d_call: NA
clone_size: many
v_call: TRBV5-1
j_call: TRBJ2-1
cdr3_aa: CASTDSSSYNEQFF
cdr3_nt: TGCGCCAGCACTGACTCGAGCTCCTACAATGAGCAGTTCTTC

d_call: NA
clone_size: many
v_call: TRBV7-9
j_call: TRBJ2-1
cdr3_aa: CASSSPRTEGEQFF
cdr3_nt: TGTGCCAGCAGCTCCCCCCGGACCGAAGGTGAGCAGTTCTTC

d_call: NA
clone_size: few
v_call: TRBV6-2/TRBV6-3
j_call: TRBJ1-4
cdr3_aa: CASSPISGTRGEKLFF
cdr3_nt: TGTGCCAGCAGCCCCATCTCCGGGACCAGAGGGGAAAAACTGTTTTTT

d_call: NA
clone_size: many
v_call: TRBV13
j_call: TRBJ2-3
cdr3_aa: CASSSRGLLLDTQYF
cdr3_nt: TGTGCCAGCAGCTCGAGAGGCCTTCTCCTCGATACGCAGTATTTT

d_call: NA
clone_size: NA
v_call: TRBV4-3
j_call: TRBJ2-7
cdr3_aa: CASSPEVVGAYYEQYF
cdr3_nt: TGCGCCAGCAGCCCCGAAGTAGTAGGGGCTTACTACGAGCAGTACTTC

d_call: NA
clone_size: many
v_call: TRBV29-1
j_call: TRBJ2-5
cdr3_aa: CSVQAASLGETQYF
cdr3_nt: TGCAGCGTTCAGGCGGCTTCTTTAGGAGAGACCCAGTACTTC

d_call: NA
clone_size: NA
v_call: TRBV7-9
j_call: TRBJ2-5
cdr3_aa: CASSHLTTAETQYF
cdr3_nt: TGTGCCAGCAGCCACCTGACGACGGCCGAGACCCAGTACTTC

d_call: TRBD1
clone_size: many
v_call: TRBV25-1
j_call: TRBJ2-1
cdr3_aa: CASSRTGGWNEQFF
cdr3_nt: TGTGCCAGCAGCCGGACAGGGGGCTGGAATGAGCAGTTCTTC

d_call: NA
clone_size: many
v_call: TRBV28
j_call: TRBJ2-7
cdr3_aa: CASNLRRDLPKWYF
cdr3_nt: TGTGCCAGCAACCTTCGGCGAGACCTCCCAAAATGGTACTTC

d_call: TRBD2
clone_size: few
v_call: TRBV12-3/TRBV12-4
j_call: TRBJ2-3
cdr3_aa: CASSFPPSGSTDTQYF
cdr3_nt: TGTGCCAGCAGTTTCCCCCCTAGCGGGAGCACAGATACGCAGTATTTT

d_call: NA
clone_size: few
v_call: TRBV5-4
j_call: TRBJ2-7
cdr3_aa: CASSFPNDEQYF
cdr3_nt: TGTGCCAGCAGCTTTCCCAACGACGAGCAGTACTTC

d_call: TRBD2
clone_size: NA
v_call: TRBV5-4
j_call: TRBJ2-1
cdr3_aa: CASSLESGGRQFF
cdr3_nt: TGTGCCAGCAGCTTGGAATCGGGGGGACGGCAGTTCTTC

d_call: NA
clone_size: many
v_call: TRBV7-3
j_call: TRBJ2-7
cdr3_aa: CASSVSGATYEQYF
cdr3_nt: TGTGCCAGCAGCGTATCAGGGGCGACCTACGAGCAGTACTTC

d_call: NA
clone_size: many
v_call: TRBV7-6
j_call: TRBJ2-4
cdr3_aa: CASSLGGVAKNIQYF
cdr3_nt: TGTGCCAGCAGCTTAGGGGGGGTAGCCAAAAACATTCAGTACTTC

d_call: NA
clone_size: few
v_call: TRBV7-9
j_call: TRBJ2-1
cdr3_aa: CASNNRDGRYNEQFF
cdr3_nt: TGTGCCAGCAACAACCGGGACGGACGATACAATGAGCAGTTCTTC

d_call: TRBD1
clone_size: NA
v_call: TRBV9
j_call: TRBJ2-1
cdr3_aa: CASSGGDSNNEQFF
cdr3_nt: TGTGCCAGCAGCGGAGGGGACAGCAACAATGAGCAGTTCTTC

d_call: NA
clone_size: many
v_call: TRBV7-2
j_call: TRBJ2-1
cdr3_aa: CASSPPGEKQFF
cdr3_nt: TGTGCCAGCAGCCCTCCGGGGGAGAAGCAGTTCTTC

d_call: NA
clone_size: many
v_call: TRBV20-1
j_call: TRBJ2-1
cdr3_aa: CSARNRYNEQFF
cdr3_nt: TGCAGTGCTAGGAACCGGTACAATGAGCAGTTCTTC

d_call: TRBD2
clone_size: NA
v_call: TRBV14
j_call: TRBJ2-5
cdr3_aa: CASSQEYRGGETQYF
cdr3_nt: TGTGCCAGCAGCCAAGAATACCGGGGGGGAGAGACCCAGTACTTC

d_call: TRBD1
clone_size: NA
v_call: TRBV5-4
j_call: TRBJ1-4
cdr3_aa: CASSRGQENEKLFF
cdr3_nt: TGTGCCAGCAGCAGGGGACAGGAGAATGAAAAACTGTTTTTT

d_call: TRBD2
clone_size: NA
v_call: TRBV5-1
j_call: TRBJ2-3
cdr3_aa: CASKRGLALDTQYF
cdr3_nt: TGCGCCAGCAAACGTGGACTAGCTCTGGATACGCAGTATTTT

d_call: NA
clone_size: few
v_call: TRBV19
j_call: TRBJ1-1
cdr3_aa: CASSILRNTEAFF
cdr3_nt: TGTGCCAGTAGTATTTTGAGGAACACTGAAGCTTTCTTT

d_call: NA
clone_size: NA
v_call: TRBV6-1
j_call: TRBJ2-1
cdr3_aa: CASSSEGGRNEQFF
cdr3_nt: TGTGCCAGCAGCTCCGAGGGGGGGCGCAACGAGCAGTTCTTC

d_call: NA
clone_size: many
v_call: TRBV7-9
j_call: TRBJ1-2
cdr3_aa: CASSLVGQPRSGGYTF
cdr3_nt: TGTGCCAGCAGCTTAGTTGGACAGCCGCGAAGTGGAGGCTACACCTTC

d_call: TRBD2
clone_size: few
v_call: TRBV2
j_call: TRBJ2-1
cdr3_aa: CASRSRREGLVSEQFF
cdr3_nt: TGTGCCAGCAGGTCACGTCGGGAGGGCCTTGTAAGTGAGCAGTTCTTC

d_call: TRBD1
clone_size: NA
v_call: TRBV9
j_call: TRBJ1-2
cdr3_aa: CASRRTGTGYDGFGYTF
cdr3_nt: TGTGCCAGCAGGCGAACCGGGACAGGTTACGACGGTTTTGGCTACACCTTC

d_call: TRBD1
clone_size: many
v_call: TRBV4-1
j_call: TRBJ1-3
cdr3_aa: CASSILGTDSLHYTTIYF
cdr3_nt: TGCGCCAGCAGCATCCTCGGGACAGACTCGCTCCACTACACCACCATATATTTT

d_call: TRBD2
clone_size: many
v_call: TRBV20-1
j_call: TRBJ2-7
cdr3_aa: CSAGNRLAGFHEQYF
cdr3_nt: TGCAGTGCTGGGAATAGACTAGCGGGATTCCACGAGCAGTACTTC

d_call: NA
clone_size: many
v_call: TRBV3-1
j_call: TRBJ1-1
cdr3_aa: CASSHSRTQNTEAFF
cdr3_nt: TGTGCCAGCAGCCATTCGAGGACGCAGAACACTGAAGCTTTCTTT

d_call: TRBD1
clone_size: few
v_call: TRBV11-2
j_call: TRBJ2-3
cdr3_aa: CASGRDRWADTQYF
cdr3_nt: TGTGCCAGTGGCCGGGACAGGTGGGCAGATACGCAGTATTTT

d_call: NA
clone_size: many
v_call: TRBV20-1
j_call: TRBJ1-5
cdr3_aa: CSASSAVNSNQPQHF
cdr3_nt: TGCAGTGCTAGCTCGGCGGTGAATAGCAATCAGCCCCAGCATTTT